This TCR beta chain was captured in a study of cytomegalovirus exposure and HLA in healthy donors. Study-wide results and limits: A missense DCLRE1C variant was associated with V- and J-gene trimming of TCR beta chains in a later analysis, and an independent cohort replicated the association.

This clone was seen a single time. Its antigen is unidentified. The primer mix had 60 Vbeta and 13 Jbeta primers. The method was immunoSEQ multiplex PCR; TCRdb's version includes in-frame clones alone and lacks a portion of them. Here the sample spans about 120,000 clones, 80% being singletons. The germline CDR1 and CDR2 sequences are MNHEY and SMNVEV (reference sequence). Trimming stripped 8 bases from V and 2 bases from J, with 17 bases between. The CDR3 covers 15 residues. The V and J genes are TRBV27 and TRBJ2-3; a possible D gene is TRBD2 (6 bases). The sequence derives from a female donor in good health and CMV-seropositive. The sequencing input was PBMCs. CDR3 amino acids: CASGLTGDFTDTQYF. For the CDR3, the DNA is TGTGCCAGCGGATTGACCGGGGACTTCACAGATACGCAGTATTTT.